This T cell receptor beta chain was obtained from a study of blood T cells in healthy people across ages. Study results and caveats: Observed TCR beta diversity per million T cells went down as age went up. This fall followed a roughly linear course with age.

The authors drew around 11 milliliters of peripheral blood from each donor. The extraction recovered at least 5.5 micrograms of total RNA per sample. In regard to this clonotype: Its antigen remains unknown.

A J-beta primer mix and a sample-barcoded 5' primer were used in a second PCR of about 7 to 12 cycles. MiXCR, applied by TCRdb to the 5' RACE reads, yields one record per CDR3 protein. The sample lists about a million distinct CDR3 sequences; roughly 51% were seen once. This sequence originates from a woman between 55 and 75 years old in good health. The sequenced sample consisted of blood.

CDR3 residues: CATRWVVGGTQYF. CDR3 in DNA: TGTGCCACTCGGTGGGTTGTTGGAGGGACCCAGTACTTC. The J gene is TRBJ2-5, the V gene TRBV28; D may be TRBD2 (5 bases). Germline CDR1 reads MDHEN; CDR2 reads SYDVKM. The CDR3 runs to 13 residues. V lost 10 bases to trimming and J lost 7 bases, with 19 bases between them.